Given below is one TCR beta chain in context. This entry is derived from a study of cytotoxic CD8 clonotypes in ibrutinib-treated CLL. The CDR3 consists of 14 residues. Deletions cut 10 bases from V and 0 bases from J, with 16 bases between. Germline CDR1 is ENHRY and CDR2 is SYGVKD. Measured with immunoSEQ multiplex PCR; TCRdb has only the in-frame clones, and not every one. Found here are about 86,000 clones, roughly 84% of them singletons; the top ten hold over 5%. This chain links TRBV10-3 with TRBJ2-7, with D possibly being TRBD2 (6 bases). This specimen was PBMCs, taken before ibrutinib treatment. This clonotype originated in a human donor with chronic lymphocytic leukemia. In DNA, the CDR3 is TGTGCCACCGGGGGACTTTTGAGCTCCTACGAGCAGTACTTC. Its protein product is CATGGLLSSYEQYF.